A selection of T cell receptor beta chains follows, all from one sample in a study of liver allograft versus peripheral blood T cells. TCRdb reprocessed the reads via MiXCR and lists one record per CDR3 protein. This sample has roughly 9,200 distinct CDR3 sequences; roughly 26% occur once, and the top ten carry roughly 8.3%. These receptors were taken from a human patient who had a liver transplant. The graft donor may have contributed some T cells. Both conserved end residues are part of each CDR3. D genes are given only for firm matches. Expanded clones get a size class; other rows say once, few or many, or leave the size out.

CDR3aa,CDR3nt,abundance,d_gene,j_gene,v_gene
CAISESASGGTDTQYF,TGTGCCATCAGTGAGTCGGCTAGCGGGGGCACAGATACGCAGTATTTT,medium-sized,TRBD2,TRBJ2-3,TRBV10-3
CAWRGTGNQPQHF,TGTGCCTGGAGAGGGACAGGGAATCAGCCCCAGCATTTT,-,TRBD1,TRBJ1-5,TRBV30
CVAGGAAQNTGELFF,TGTGTAGCCGGTGGGGCGGCCCAGAACACCGGGGAGCTGTTTTTT,medium-sized,-,TRBJ2-2,TRBV28
CATSEGRDTQYF,TGTGCCACCAGTGAGGGAAGGGATACGCAGTATTTT,many,-,TRBJ2-3,TRBV24-1
CASSRDRDRLVETQYF,TGTGCCAGCAGCCGGGACAGGGATCGGTTGGTGGAGACCCAGTACTTC,few,TRBD1,TRBJ2-5,TRBV6-5
CASSLRDWAPLHF,TGTGCCAGCAGTTTACGGGACTGGGCACCCCTCCACTTT,few,-,TRBJ1-6,TRBV27
CASRPGGQPQHF,TGTGCCAGCAGACCAGGGGGACAGCCCCAGCATTTT,-,TRBD1,TRBJ1-5,TRBV6-5
CASSLQTYEQYF,TGTGCCAGCAGTCTACAGACCTACGAGCAGTACTTC,-,-,TRBJ2-7,TRBV28
CAWSPGTDTQYF,TGTGCCTGGAGTCCGGGCACAGATACGCAGTATTTT,-,-,TRBJ2-3,TRBV30
CASSFGNLNEKLFF,TGCGCCAGCAGCTTCGGGAACCTTAATGAAAAACTGTTTTTT,few,-,TRBJ1-4,TRBV5-1
CASSYSMWQGRPGELFF,TGTGCCAGCAGTTACTCGATGTGGCAGGGTAGGCCCGGGGAGCTGTTTTTT,medium-sized,-,TRBJ2-2,TRBV6-5
CASSHRGQGSGNTIYF,TGTGCCAGCAGTCACCGTGGACAGGGCTCTGGAAACACCATATATTTT,medium-sized,TRBD1,TRBJ1-3,TRBV28
CASSLGGGGEGDTQYF,TGTGCCAGCAGCCTCGGCGGGGGCGGGGAAGGGGATACGCAGTATTTT,few,-,TRBJ2-3,TRBV3-1
CASSSSDPGRVYGYTF,TGTGCCAGCAGTTCCTCAGACCCCGGGCGGGTCTATGGCTACACCTTC,medium-sized,-,TRBJ1-2,TRBV6-5
CSARDLLQGAGIYEQYF,TGCAGTGCTAGGGACCTCTTACAGGGGGCTGGCATATACGAGCAGTACTTC,few,TRBD1,TRBJ2-7,TRBV20-1
CATSGRSNEQFF,TGTGCCACCAGTGGAAGAAGTAATGAGCAGTTCTTC,medium-sized,-,TRBJ2-1,TRBV24-1
CASSKTSGRATDTQYF,TGTGCCAGCAGTAAGACTAGCGGGAGGGCCACAGATACGCAGTATTTT,medium-sized,TRBD2,TRBJ2-3,TRBV19
CSVEVPGRGGYTF,TGCAGCGTTGAAGTTCCGGGACGGGGTGGATACACCTTC,-,-,TRBJ1-2,TRBV29-1
CASSLGESQPQHF,TGTGCCAGCAGTTTAGGAGAGAGTCAGCCCCAGCATTTT,few,-,TRBJ1-5,TRBV12-3/TRBV12-4
CASSAELGVKLFF,TGTGCCAGCAGTGCCGAACTTGGTGTAAAACTGTTTTTT,medium-sized,-,TRBJ1-4,TRBV6-1
CSARDPSGGVDTQYF,TGCAGTGCTAGAGATCCTAGCGGGGGTGTAGATACGCAGTATTTT,few,TRBD2,TRBJ2-3,TRBV20-1
CASSYPPSRSSYNEQFF,TGTGCCAGCAGTTACCCACCTAGCCGGAGCTCCTACAATGAGCAGTTCTTC,medium-sized,-,TRBJ2-1,TRBV6-2/TRBV6-3
CASSESDEVYVYEQFF,TGTGCCAGCAGCGAATCGGACGAGGTATATGTCTATGAGCAGTTCTTC,few,-,TRBJ2-1,TRBV9
CASSLDRGPSGNTIYF,TGTGCCAGCAGCTTAGATCGGGGACCCTCTGGAAACACCATATATTTT,large,-,TRBJ1-3,TRBV13
CAIKEGTNTEAFF,TGTGCCATCAAGGAAGGCACCAACACTGAAGCTTTCTTT,-,-,TRBJ1-1,TRBV10-3
CASRPLQGQPQHF,TGTGCCAGCAGACCATTACAGGGACAGCCCCAGCATTTT,medium-sized,-,TRBJ1-5,TRBV6-5
CSALDPSGSSYNEQFF,TGCAGTGCCCTCGACCCTAGCGGGTCTTCCTACAATGAGCAGTTCTTC,medium-sized,TRBD2,TRBJ2-1,TRBV20-1
CASSPTGGENQPQHF,TGTGCCAGTAGTCCCACAGGGGGAGAGAATCAGCCCCAGCATTTT,-,TRBD1,TRBJ1-5,TRBV19
CASSGTGSQPQHF,TGTGCCAGTAGTGGGACAGGGAGTCAGCCCCAGCATTTT,-,TRBD1,TRBJ1-5,TRBV19
CASRDGSGANVLTF,TGTGCCAGCAGGGATGGTTCTGGGGCCAACGTCCTGACTTTC,many,-,TRBJ2-6,TRBV5-5
CAWSPAGATGQPQHF,TGTGCCTGGAGTCCAGCCGGGGCGACGGGCCAGCCCCAGCATTTT,-,-,TRBJ1-5,TRBV30
CASSTDRGVQPQHF,TGTGCCAGTAGTACCGACAGGGGGGTTCAGCCCCAGCATTTT,many,TRBD1,TRBJ1-5,TRBV19
CSAPIGISYTEAFF,TGCAGTGCTCCGATCGGGATTTCGTACACTGAAGCTTTCTTT,few,-,TRBJ1-1,TRBV20-1